The text below deals with one TCR beta chain. This record belongs to a study of shared T cell receptors in the human thymus. TCRdb's table, derived via immunoSEQ multiplex PCR, lists solely in-frame clones and lacks some. The table lists hundreds of thousands of clones, roughly 94% of them singletons, with 0.02% in the top ten. This CDR3 has 19 amino acids. Germline trimming cut 4 bases from V and 1 base from J; bases unmatched to any gene: 15. The germline CDR1 and CDR2 sequences are LGHNA and YNFKEQ. This TCR derives from a human donor. The sample consisted of thymocytes. The rearrangement uses TRBV4-2 and TRBJ2-3; the match to TRBD2 covers 9 bases. CDR3 bases: TGTGCCAGCAGCCTCGTACTAGCGGGTAGGAACCTACGCACAGATACGCAGTATTTT. As protein: CASSLVLAGRNLRTDTQYF.